This is a list of T cell receptor beta chains from one sample in a study of T cell responses to AZD1222 COVID-19 vaccine. Method: immunoSEQ multiplex PCR; TCRdb's copy keeps in-frame clones and lacks some. The data hold 130,000 to 150,000 clones, with about 92% observed a single time. The material was peripheral blood, obtained after recovery from COVID-19. These receptors were collected from an adult who had recovered from COVID-19. The CDR3 runs from the conserved cysteine through the conserved F or W. D genes are given only for firm matches. For some rows the clone size is stated as once, few or many, or as a class when expanded; others skip it.

CASSINGGLSYEQYF | TGTGCCAGCAGCATAAACGGAGGGCTCTCCTACGAGCAGTACTTC | TRBV2 | NA | TRBJ2-7 | NA
CSVETGRAYEQFF | TGCAGCGTTGAAACCGGTCGAGCTTACGAGCAGTTCTTC | TRBV29-1 | NA | TRBJ2-1 | NA
CAWSVDSIISYEQYF | TGTGCCTGGAGTGTCGACAGTATCATCTCCTACGAGCAGTACTTC | TRBV30 | NA | TRBJ2-7 | NA
CASSELDRAGELFF | TGTGCCAGCAGTGAATTGGACAGGGCAGGGGAACTGTTTTTT | TRBV6-1 | NA | TRBJ1-4 | TRBD1
CASSIRGIHNEQFF | TGTGCCAGTAGTATCCGGGGCATTCACAATGAGCAGTTCTTC | TRBV19 | NA | TRBJ2-1 | NA
CASMVGADEFEAFF | TGCGCCAGCATGGTAGGAGCGGATGAATTTGAAGCTTTCTTT | TRBV10-2 | NA | TRBJ1-1 | NA
CASSRDLLRLSPLHF | TGTGCCAGCAGCCGGGACCTTCTGCGGCTTTCACCCCTCCACTTT | TRBV7-2 | NA | TRBJ1-6 | NA
CATQVSWATNEKLFF | TGTGCCACTCAAGTCTCGTGGGCAACTAATGAAAAACTGTTTTTT | TRBV19 | once | TRBJ1-4 | NA
CASSFRGRFSNQPQHF | TGTGCCAGCAGCTTTCGAGGGCGCTTTTCAAATCAGCCCCAGCATTTT | TRBV5-6 | NA | TRBJ1-5 | NA
CASSQQGAQGYTF | TGTGCCAGCAGCCAACAGGGGGCGCAGGGCTACACCTTC | TRBV3-1/TRBV3-2 | NA | TRBJ1-2 | TRBD1
CASSQQGRDQPQHF | TGTGCCAGCAGCCAACAGGGTAGGGATCAGCCCCAGCATTTT | TRBV14 | NA | TRBJ1-5 | NA
CASSPRRGAKAFF | TGTGCCAGCAGCCCCAGGAGGGGCGCTAAAGCTTTCTTT | TRBV3-1/TRBV3-2 | NA | TRBJ1-1 | NA
CASSVRGGQGKETQYF | TGTGCCAGCAGCGTACGAGGGGGACAGGGAAAAGAGACCCAGTACTTC | TRBV9 | NA | TRBJ2-5 | TRBD1
CATRPRWDSSYNSPLHF | TGTGCCACCCGTCCAAGATGGGACAGCTCCTATAATTCACCCCTCCACTTT | TRBV10-3 | NA | TRBJ1-6 | TRBD1
CASSLRPLSGNTIYF | TGTGCCAGCAGCTTGAGGCCCCTCTCTGGAAACACCATATATTTT | TRBV5-5 | NA | TRBJ1-3 | NA
CASSPPGSETQYF | TGCGCCAGCAGCCCCCCGGGCTCAGAGACCCAGTACTTC | TRBV4-1 | NA | TRBJ2-5 | NA
CASSGMGREGLNMQYF | TGTGCCAGCAGTGGTATGGGGCGGGAGGGCCTCAACATGCAGTATTTT | TRBV2 | NA | TRBJ2-3 | TRBD2
CASSRGPHSGNTIYF | TGTGCCAGCAGCCGGGGGCCCCACTCTGGAAACACCATATATTTT | TRBV9 | NA | TRBJ1-3 | NA
CASSLSSSPLHF | TGTGCCAGCAGTTTATCGAGTTCACCCCTCCACTTT | TRBV12-3/TRBV12-4 | NA | TRBJ1-6 | NA
CASSSASESYEQYF | TGTGCCAGCAGCTCTGCTAGCGAATCCTACGAGCAGTACTTC | TRBV13 | NA | TRBJ2-7 | NA
CASSFVGPYEAFF | TGTGCCAGTAGCTTTGTGGGCCCCTATGAAGCTTTCTTT | TRBV19 | NA | TRBJ1-1 | NA
CASSRGLASSYEQYF | TGTGCCAGCAGTCGGGGACTAGCGAGCTCCTACGAGCAGTACTTC | TRBV6-2/TRBV6-3 | NA | TRBJ2-7 | TRBD2
CASTRSGYEYNEQFF | TGCGCCAGCACACGTAGCGGGTATGAATACAATGAGCAGTTCTTC | TRBV5-1 | NA | TRBJ2-1 | TRBD2
CAWSVWESTDTQYF | TGTGCCTGGAGTGTATGGGAGTCGACAGATACGCAGTATTTT | TRBV30 | once | TRBJ2-3 | NA
CASSYMGAKGYTF | TGTGCCAGCAGTTATATGGGGGCTAAGGGCTACACCTTC | TRBV6-5 | once | TRBJ1-2 | NA
CASSRTAAKNIQYF | TGTGCCAGCAGCCGGACTGCAGCCAAAAACATTCAGTACTTC | TRBV6-5 | NA | TRBJ2-4 | NA
CASRVGHPNYGYTF | TGTGCCAGCAGAGTAGGCCATCCTAACTATGGCTACACCTTC | TRBV6-5 | NA | TRBJ1-2 | NA
CASSLMWGQPQHF | TGTGCCAGCAGTTTAATGTGGGGCCAGCCCCAGCATTTT | TRBV12-3/TRBV12-4 | NA | TRBJ1-5 | NA
CASSPLAGVRNEQFF | TGCGCCAGCAGCCCGCTAGCGGGAGTGCGCAATGAGCAGTTCTTC | TRBV4-1 | NA | TRBJ2-1 | TRBD2
CASSITYEQYF | TGTGCCAGCAGCATCACCTACGAGCAGTACTTC | TRBV11-2 | NA | TRBJ2-7 | NA
CASSSLSDSSGTYNEQFF | TGTGCCAGCAGTTCTCTCAGCGACTCGTCAGGGACCTACAATGAGCAGTTCTTC | TRBV28 | NA | TRBJ2-1 | NA
CASSSGVMNTEAFF | TGTGCCAGCAGTTCTGGTGTGATGAACACTGAAGCTTTCTTT | TRBV28 | NA | TRBJ1-1 | NA
CASSPLHGRNYGYTF | TGTGCCAGCAGTCCACTACATGGCAGAAACTATGGCTACACCTTC | TRBV6-5 | NA | TRBJ1-2 | NA
CASSWGRLAGGRGNEQYF | TGCGCCAGCAGCTGGGGGAGACTAGCGGGAGGCCGGGGGAACGAGCAGTACTTC | TRBV5-1 | few | TRBJ2-7 | TRBD2
CASSEVGTPYEQYF | TGTGCCAGCAGTGAAGTGGGGACCCCTTACGAGCAGTACTTC | TRBV2 | NA | TRBJ2-7 | NA
CASSIRVGSFGYTQYF | TGTGCCAGTAGTATAAGAGTAGGGTCTTTCGGGTATACGCAGTATTTT | TRBV19 | NA | TRBJ2-3 | NA
CARNVRDRVSYEQYF | TGTGCCAGAAACGTCCGGGACAGGGTCTCCTACGAGCAGTACTTC | TRBV6-5 | NA | TRBJ2-7 | TRBD1
CASSETGYNNSPLHF | TGTGCCAGCAGCGAGACAGGGTACAATAATTCACCCCTCCACTTT | TRBV9 | NA | TRBJ1-6 | TRBD1
CASSLAPDSNQPQHF | TGCGCCAGCAGCTTGGCCCCCGACAGCAATCAGCCCCAGCATTTT | TRBV5-1 | NA | TRBJ1-5 | NA
CASSFLSSGRIDTQYF | TGTGCCAGCAGCTTCCTGTCTAGCGGGAGGATTGATACGCAGTATTTT | TRBV5-6 | NA | TRBJ2-3 | TRBD2
CASSGLAGGLKNIQYF | TGTGCCAGCTCGGGGCTAGCGGGCGGCCTTAAAAACATTCAGTACTTC | TRBV11-2 | NA | TRBJ2-4 | TRBD2
CASQRGSSPHQPQHF | TGTGCCTCCCAAAGGGGCAGCTCCCCCCATCAGCCCCAGCATTTT | TRBV28 | NA | TRBJ1-5 | NA
CASSAGRLNSPLHF | TGTGCCAGCAGCGCAGGGCGCCTCAATTCACCCCTCCACTTT | TRBV25-1 | NA | TRBJ1-6 | NA
CASSLEGLAVYTQYF | TGTGCCAGCAGCTTAGAAGGACTAGCAGTTTATACGCAGTATTTT | TRBV7-2 | NA | TRBJ2-3 | TRBD2
CASSIARGRDTEAFF | TGTGCCAGTAGTATCGCCAGGGGTAGGGACACTGAAGCTTTCTTT | TRBV19 | NA | TRBJ1-1 | NA
CASSQGQTDGYTF | TGCGCCAGCAGCCAGGGACAGACAGATGGCTACACCTTC | TRBV10-2 | NA | TRBJ1-2 | TRBD1
CASSFGQGARTYAFF | TGTGCCAGCAGCTTCGGACAGGGGGCGCGCACCTACGCTTTCTTT | TRBV5-6 | NA | TRBJ1-1 | TRBD1
CASSFSRGNTGELFF | TGTGCCAGCAGCTTCAGCCGGGGGAACACCGGGGAGCTGTTTTTT | TRBV11-2 | NA | TRBJ2-2 | NA
CASSLTSGSLLDEQFF | TGTGCCAGCAGCTTAACTAGCGGGAGCCTGTTGGATGAGCAGTTCTTC | TRBV7-9 | once | TRBJ2-1 | TRBD2
CSASWLYGYTF | TGCAGTGCTAGTTGGTTATATGGCTACACCTTC | TRBV20-1 | NA | TRBJ1-2 | NA
CASSERQPRGNSPLHF | TGTGCCAGCAGTGAAAGACAGCCAAGGGGTAATTCACCCCTCCACTTT | TRBV2 | once | TRBJ1-6 | NA
CASSPGDRGHSNEKLFF | TGCGCCAGCAGCCCGGGGGACAGGGGGCATTCTAATGAAAAACTGTTTTTT | TRBV5-1 | NA | TRBJ1-4 | TRBD1